A selection of T cell receptor beta chains follows, all from one sample in a study of cytomegalovirus exposure and HLA in healthy donors. The data were produced by immunoSEQ multiplex PCR, yet TCRdb's version contains in-frame clones alone and is incomplete. This sample has about 140,000 clones; approximately 87% occur once, and the top ten carry nearly 3%. The specimen was PBMCs. The receptors were gathered from a young man in good health and CMV-seronegative. The CDR3 runs from the conserved cysteine through the conserved F or W. D genes are given only for firm matches. Some rows have no size entry. The others give once, few or many, or a class for an expanded clone.

clone size | D gene | J gene | V gene | CDR3 DNA | CDR3 protein
once | TRBD2 | TRBJ2-7 | TRBV11-2 | TGTGCCAGCAGCTTAGATCGAGTGGCGGGAGGTTCCTACGAGCAGTACTTC | CASSLDRVAGGSYEQYF
NA | TRBD2 | TRBJ2-2 | TRBV11-3 | TGTGCCAGCAGCTTAGGCGGCGGGGGTCACACCGGGGAGCTGTTTTTT | CASSLGGGGHTGELFF
NA | TRBD2 | TRBJ2-7 | TRBV19 | TGTGCCAGTAGCCGGGGAGGGCCAATCTACGAGCAGTACTTC | CASSRGGPIYEQYF
NA | NA | TRBJ1-2 | TRBV28 | TGTGCCAGCACCGAGCCGGGGGACCGCTATGGCTACACCTTC | CASTEPGDRYGYTF
NA | TRBD1 | TRBJ2-1 | TRBV6-6 | TGTGCCAGCAGTTACGGGTGGGGTAGGGACAGCGAGCAGTTCTTC | CASSYGWGRDSEQFF
NA | NA | TRBJ2-3 | TRBV29-1 | TGCAGCGTTGAAGCTGGACAAGACACAGATACGCAGTATTTT | CSVEAGQDTDTQYF
NA | TRBD2 | TRBJ2-1 | TRBV4-1 | TGCGCCAGCAGCCAAGATAGACTAGCGGGAGGGCCGGGCTCCTACAATGAGCAGTTCTTC | CASSQDRLAGGPGSYNEQFF
NA | NA | TRBJ2-7 | TRBV2 | TGTGCCAGCCAACCCGCGGACTACACAATCTACGAGCAGTACTTC | CASQPADYTIYEQYF
NA | TRBD1 | TRBJ2-7 | TRBV27 | TGTGCCAGCAGTTTATGTGACAGGGGGTGCGAGCAGTACTTC | CASSLCDRGCEQYF
NA | NA | TRBJ2-6 | TRBV28 | TGTGCCAGCAGAGATAGCTCTGGGGCCAACGTCCTGACTTTC | CASRDSSGANVLTF
many | NA | TRBJ1-1 | TRBV5-4 | TGTGCCAGCAGCTTGGGGGGCCGGAGTGAAGCTTTCTTT | CASSLGGRSEAFF
NA | NA | TRBJ2-1 | TRBV9 | TGTGCCAGCAGCGTGGAGATTTACAATGAGCAGTTCTTC | CASSVEIYNEQFF
NA | NA | TRBJ2-2 | TRBV5-8 | TGTGCCAGCAGTCCTGCCGACTCAAACGGGGAGCTGTTTTTT | CASSPADSNGELFF
NA | NA | TRBJ2-7 | TRBV27 | TGTGCCAGCAGCCGTACGACAGGTTTCTTCTACGAGCAGTACTTC | CASSRTTGFFYEQYF
NA | NA | TRBJ1-5 | TRBV5-1 | TGCGCCAGCAGCTATGGCGCGGATAGCAATCAGCCCCAGCATTTT | CASSYGADSNQPQHF
NA | NA | TRBJ2-3 | TRBV7-2 | TGTGCCAGCAGCTTAGTGGGGGGGGCTTACACAGATACGCAGTATTTT | CASSLVGGAYTDTQYF
NA | TRBD2 | TRBJ2-7 | TRBV10-3 | TGTGCCATCACTAGCGGGAGTTACGAGCAGTACTTC | CAITSGSYEQYF
once | NA | TRBJ2-1 | TRBV11-2 | TGTGCCAGCAGCTTCCCAGGACTCCTTAAATACAATGAGCAGTTCTTC | CASSFPGLLKYNEQFF
NA | NA | TRBJ2-1 | TRBV18 | TGTGCCAGCTCACCACCGGTCAGGACTCTAATCAATGAGCAGTTCTTC | CASSPPVRTLINEQFF
NA | TRBD1 | TRBJ1-1 | TRBV28 | TGTGCCAGCAGTGTCGCAGGGGGCGTAGCTTTCTTT | CASSVAGGVAFF
NA | TRBD2 | TRBJ2-7 | TRBV6-5 | TGTGCCAGCAGTTCCCCGAGCGGGAGACGCATCGAGCAGTACTTC | CASSSPSGRRIEQYF
NA | NA | TRBJ1-2 | TRBV30 | TGTGCCTGGAGCGCCTCACCTATCGGCTACACCTTC | CAWSASPIGYTF
NA | TRBD2 | TRBJ2-2 | TRBV6-4 | TGTGCCAGCAGTGAAGCGGGAGACACCGGGGAGCTGTTTTTT | CASSEAGDTGELFF
NA | TRBD1 | TRBJ1-5 | TRBV5-5 | TGTGCCAGCAGGGCCGGGACAGGGGTCGGCCAGCCCCAGCATTTT | CASRAGTGVGQPQHF
NA | NA | TRBJ2-1 | TRBV5-1 | TGCGCCAGCAGCGCTAGCGCTGAGCAGTTCTTC | CASSASAEQFF
NA | NA | TRBJ2-2 | TRBV11-2 | TGTGCCAGCAGCGTTAGATCTAGCCCTGCGGCCGGGGAGCTGTTTTTT | CASSVRSSPAAGELFF
once | TRBD1 | TRBJ1-1 | TRBV5-1 | TGCGCCAGCAGCTTGGGCGACAGGGCGCTTACTGAAGCTTTCTTT | CASSLGDRALTEAFF
NA | NA | TRBJ2-1 | TRBV5-5 | TGTGCCAGCAGCCGGGCGGGCGAGCAGTTCTTC | CASSRAGEQFF
NA | NA | TRBJ2-5 | TRBV7-8 | TGTGCCAGCAGCTTATCGGGTGCTTGGGAGACCCAGTACTTC | CASSLSGAWETQYF
NA | TRBD2 | TRBJ2-1 | TRBV19 | TGTGCCAGTAGTTTGGGACTAGCGGGAGGGGTTATAGGCAATGAGCAGTTCTTC | CASSLGLAGGVIGNEQFF
NA | TRBD2 | TRBJ2-7 | TRBV6-5 | TGTGCCAGCAAAGCAGGGAGGGTCCACTACGAGCAGTACTTC | CASKAGRVHYEQYF
NA | NA | TRBJ2-7 | TRBV12-5 | TGTGCTAGTGCGCGATCCGGACAACCGACCTCCGAGCAGTACTTC | CASARSGQPTSEQYF
NA | NA | TRBJ1-2 | TRBV30 | TGTGCCTGGAGTGGGGAGGGCTATGGCTACACCTTC | CAWSGEGYGYTF
NA | NA | TRBJ2-1 | TRBV10-3 | TGTGCCATCAGTGAGGGCCGCAATGAGCAGTTCTTC | CAISEGRNEQFF
NA | TRBD2 | TRBJ2-3 | TRBV6-1 | TGTGCCGCGGGGGTGGCGACCAGCTATACGCAGTATTTT | CAAGVATSYTQYF
NA | NA | TRBJ1-5 | TRBV6-5 | TGTGCCAGCAGCCCCTACGGCGGTTACAATCAGCCCCAGCATTTT | CASSPYGGYNQPQHF
NA | NA | TRBJ2-1 | TRBV28 | TGTGCCAGCAGTGGGGGGGACAGGTCACAGCAAGTTTTCTTC | CASSGGDRSQQVFF
NA | NA | TRBJ1-1 | TRBV15 | TGTGCCACCAGCAGACTCGGGGATTTCAACACTGAAGCTTTCTTT | CATSRLGDFNTEAFF
NA | TRBD1 | TRBJ1-5 | TRBV27 | TGTGCCAGCAGACCATATTGGGACAGCGGTTCGAATCAGCCCCAGCATTTT | CASRPYWDSGSNQPQHF
NA | TRBD2 | TRBJ2-3 | TRBV28 | TGTGCCAGCAGTTCGACCGGACTAGCGGGGTTCACAGATACGCAGTATTTT | CASSSTGLAGFTDTQYF
NA | NA | TRBJ2-7 | TRBV4-1 | TGCGCCAGCAGCCAAGAAGCCGGGACCTACGAGCAGTACTTC | CASSQEAGTYEQYF
NA | TRBD2 | TRBJ2-5 | TRBV7-2 | TGTGCCAGCAGCTTAGTTAGCGGGAGAGAGACCCAGTACTTC | CASSLVSGRETQYF
NA | NA | TRBJ2-1 | TRBV7-9 | TGTGCCAGCAGCCCACAGGGGAGGTATGAGCAGTTCTTC | CASSPQGRYEQFF
NA | TRBD1 | TRBJ2-7 | TRBV5-1 | TGCGCCAGCAGCGCAACCGGGACAGGGCTCGAGCAGTACTTC | CASSATGTGLEQYF
NA | NA | TRBJ2-2 | TRBV11-3 | TGTGCCAGCAGCTTAGGTGGGGCGGCGAACACCGGGGAGCTGTTTTTT | CASSLGGAANTGELFF
NA | NA | TRBJ2-3 | TRBV6-4 | TGTGCCAGCAGTGACTCGGTAGGGGGTACAGATACGCAGTATTTT | CASSDSVGGTDTQYF
NA | NA | TRBJ1-6 | TRBV6-4 | TGTGCCAGCAGTGGCACAGGGTATTCACCCCTCCACTTT | CASSGTGYSPLHF
NA | NA | TRBJ1-1 | TRBV29-1 | TGCAGCGTTGCTTACGGGATCTTTAACACTGAAGCTTTCTTT | CSVAYGIFNTEAFF
NA | TRBD1 | TRBJ1-5 | TRBV28 | TGTGCCAGCAGTCCCGGGACAGGGGTCCAACAGCATTTT | CASSPGTGVQQHF
NA | NA | TRBJ2-1 | TRBV20-1 | TGCAGTGCCCCCACGATTGAGGAGCAGTTCTTC | CSAPTIEEQFF
medium-sized | TRBD2 | TRBJ2-5 | TRBV6-1 | TGTGCCAGCAGCGAGCTAGCGGGGGGGCAAGAGACCCAGTACTTC | CASSELAGGQETQYF
once | TRBD2 | TRBJ2-2 | TRBV2 | TGTGCCAGCAGTGGGACCGGGGGGGACACCGGGGAGCTGTTTTTT | CASSGTGGDTGELFF
NA | NA | TRBJ2-2 | TRBV7-2 | TGTGCCAGCAGCTTAGCCGGGGTCATCACCGGGGAGCTGTTTTTT | CASSLAGVITGELFF
NA | NA | TRBJ2-5 | TRBV11-2 | TGTGCCAGCAGCCCGGAGACAGCACTTGACGAGACCCAGTACTTC | CASSPETALDETQYF
NA | NA | TRBJ2-2 | TRBV5-8 | TGTGCCAGCATCCCGAGGGAGGCAAACACCGGGGAGCTGTTTTTT | CASIPREANTGELFF
NA | NA | TRBJ2-1 | TRBV19 | TGTGCCAGTAGTATTGCGGGACCTCACAATGAGCAGTTCTTC | CASSIAGPHNEQFF
NA | NA | TRBJ1-4 | TRBV5-1 | TGCGCCAGCAGCCTATGGACATCTGGTCGGAGGGATGAAAAACTGTTTTTT | CASSLWTSGRRDEKLFF